This T cell receptor beta chain was sequenced in a study of blood T cells in healthy people across ages. The authors ran a second PCR of 7 to 11 cycles using a sample-barcoded 5' primer and a J-beta primer mix. Each CDR3 protein is one row after TCRdb ran MiXCR on the 5' RACE reads. Among around 850,000 distinct CDR3 sequences listed, under 40% were seen once. Whenever a sample was processed, at least 6 million PBMCs were isolated. The CDR3 contains 18 residues. The trim removed 0 bases at V and 3 bases at J, leaving 12 bases unmatched. Germline V lookup: CDR1 GTSNPN, CDR2 SVGIG (reference sequence). The specimen was blood. The source of this sequence is a young man in good health. The chain uses TRBV30 and TRBJ1-2; 11 nucleotides line up with TRBD1. The CDR3 sequence: CAWSVQRTGGFFDYGYTF. For the CDR3, the DNA is TGTGCCTGGAGTGTACAGCGGACAGGGGGCTTTTTTGACTATGGCTACACCTTC.